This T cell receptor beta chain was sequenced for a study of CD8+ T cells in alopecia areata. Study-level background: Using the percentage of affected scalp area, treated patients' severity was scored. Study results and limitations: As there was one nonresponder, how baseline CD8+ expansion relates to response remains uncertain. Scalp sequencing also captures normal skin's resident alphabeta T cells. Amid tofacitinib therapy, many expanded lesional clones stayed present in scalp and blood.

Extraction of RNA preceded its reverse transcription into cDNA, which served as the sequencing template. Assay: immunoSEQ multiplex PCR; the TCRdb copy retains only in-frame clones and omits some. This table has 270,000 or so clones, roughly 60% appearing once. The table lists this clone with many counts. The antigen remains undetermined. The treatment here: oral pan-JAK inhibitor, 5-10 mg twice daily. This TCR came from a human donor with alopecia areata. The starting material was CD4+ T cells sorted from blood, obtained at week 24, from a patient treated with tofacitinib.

DNA of the CDR3: TGTGCCACCAGCAGAGATGGGGTAGACCAGTACTTC. This encodes CATSRDGVDQYF. The chain couples TRBV15 to TRBJ2-5; D remains unclear. Germline V gene lookup returns CDR1 LNHNV and CDR2 YYDKDF (reference sequence). This CDR3 contains 12 residues. V was clipped by 0 bases and J by 10 bases, with 9 bases between them.